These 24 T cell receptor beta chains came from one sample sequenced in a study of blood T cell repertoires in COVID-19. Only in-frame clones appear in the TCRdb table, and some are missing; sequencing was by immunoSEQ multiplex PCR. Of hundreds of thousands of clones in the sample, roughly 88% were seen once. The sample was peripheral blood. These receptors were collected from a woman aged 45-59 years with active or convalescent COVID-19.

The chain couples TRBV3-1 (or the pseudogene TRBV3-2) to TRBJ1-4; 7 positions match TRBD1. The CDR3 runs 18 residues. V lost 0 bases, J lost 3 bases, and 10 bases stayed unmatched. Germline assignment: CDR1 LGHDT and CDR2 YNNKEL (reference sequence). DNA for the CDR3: TGTGCCAGCAGCCAAGATCAAGGGGGCTATTCATCTAATGAAAAACTGTTTTTT. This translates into CASSQDQGGYSSNEKLFF.

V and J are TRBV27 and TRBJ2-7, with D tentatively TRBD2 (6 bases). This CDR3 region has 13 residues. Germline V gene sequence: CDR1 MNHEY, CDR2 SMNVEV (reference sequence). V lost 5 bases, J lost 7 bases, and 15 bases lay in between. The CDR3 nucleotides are TGTGCCAGCAGTCTGGAGGGGACGGGAGAGCAGTACTTC. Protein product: CASSLEGTGEQYF.

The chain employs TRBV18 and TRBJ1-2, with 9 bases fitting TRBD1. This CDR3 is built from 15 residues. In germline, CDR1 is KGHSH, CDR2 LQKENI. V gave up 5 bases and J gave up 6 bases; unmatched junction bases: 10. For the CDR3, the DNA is TGTGCCAGCTCAGTTCTGACAGGGGGAGAAGATGGCTACACCTTC. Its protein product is CASSVLTGGEDGYTF.

Written as DNA, the CDR3 is TGTGCCAGCAGGTTTAGCGGGAACACAGATACGCAGTATTTT. The encoded protein is CASRFSGNTDTQYF. This chain links TRBV6-5 with TRBJ2-3; 8 positions match TRBD2. Germline assignment: CDR1 MNHEY and CDR2 SVGAGI. CDR3 length equals 14 residues. V lost 6 bases, J lost 2 bases, and 4 bases stayed unmatched.

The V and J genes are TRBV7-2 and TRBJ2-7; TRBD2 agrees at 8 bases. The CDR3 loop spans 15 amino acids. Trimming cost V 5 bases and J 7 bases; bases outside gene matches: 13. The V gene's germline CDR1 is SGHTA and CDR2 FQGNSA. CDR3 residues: CASSPWVAGGNEQYF. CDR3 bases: TGTGCCAGCAGCCCCTGGGTGGCGGGAGGAAATGAGCAGTACTTC.

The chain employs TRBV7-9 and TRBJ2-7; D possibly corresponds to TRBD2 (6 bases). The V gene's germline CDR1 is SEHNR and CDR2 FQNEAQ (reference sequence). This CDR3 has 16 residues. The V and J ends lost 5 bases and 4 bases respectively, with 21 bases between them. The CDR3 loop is CASSPPGEVGIYEQYF. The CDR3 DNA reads TGTGCCAGCAGCCCCCCCGGGGAGGTAGGGATATACGAGCAGTACTTC.

DNA of the CDR3: TGTGCCAGCAGTTCTGGGAGTAGCACAGATACGCAGTATTTT. Residues: CASSSGSSTDTQYF. The chain joins TRBV6-6 to TRBJ2-3; D possibly corresponds to TRBD2 (5 bases). Germline V gives CDR1 MNHNY, CDR2 SVGAGI (reference sequence). The CDR3 is 14 residues long. Trimming shortened V by 4 bases and J by 0 bases, and 8 bases separated the two germline ends.

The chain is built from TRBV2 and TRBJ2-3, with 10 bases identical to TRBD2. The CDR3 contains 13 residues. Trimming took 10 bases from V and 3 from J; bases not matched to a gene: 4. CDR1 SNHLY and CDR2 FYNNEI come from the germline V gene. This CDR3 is CATPGLATDTQYF. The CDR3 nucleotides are TGTGCCACCCCGGGACTAGCGACAGATACGCAGTATTTT.

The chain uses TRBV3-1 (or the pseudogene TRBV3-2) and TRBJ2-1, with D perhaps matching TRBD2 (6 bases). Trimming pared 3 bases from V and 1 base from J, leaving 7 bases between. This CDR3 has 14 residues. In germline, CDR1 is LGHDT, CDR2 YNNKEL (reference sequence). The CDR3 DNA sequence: TGTGCCAGCAGCCAGGGACTGTCCTACAATGAGCAGTTCTTC. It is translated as CASSQGLSYNEQFF.

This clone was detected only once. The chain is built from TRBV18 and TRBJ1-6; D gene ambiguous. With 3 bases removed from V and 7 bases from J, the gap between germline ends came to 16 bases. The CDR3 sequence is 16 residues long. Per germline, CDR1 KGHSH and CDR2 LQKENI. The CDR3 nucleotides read TGTGCCAGCTCACCTCGGGATTTGAGTACGAATTCACCCCTCCACTTT. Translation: CASSPRDLSTNSPLHF.

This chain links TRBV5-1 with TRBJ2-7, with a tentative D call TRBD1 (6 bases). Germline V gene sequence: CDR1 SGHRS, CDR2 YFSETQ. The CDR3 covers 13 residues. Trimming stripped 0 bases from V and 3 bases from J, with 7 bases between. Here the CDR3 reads CASSLEQGYEQYF. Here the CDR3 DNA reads TGCGCCAGCAGCTTGGAACAGGGCTACGAGCAGTACTTC.

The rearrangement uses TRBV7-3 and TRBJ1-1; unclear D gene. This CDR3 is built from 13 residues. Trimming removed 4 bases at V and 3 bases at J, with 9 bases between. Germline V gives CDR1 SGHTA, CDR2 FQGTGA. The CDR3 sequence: CASSSTTYTEAFF. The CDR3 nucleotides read TGTGCCAGCAGCTCTACCACCTACACTGAAGCTTTCTTT.

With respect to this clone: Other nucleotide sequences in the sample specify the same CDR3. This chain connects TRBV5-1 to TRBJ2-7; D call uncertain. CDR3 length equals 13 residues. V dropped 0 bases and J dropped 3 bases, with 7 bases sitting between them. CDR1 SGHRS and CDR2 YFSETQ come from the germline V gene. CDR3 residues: CASSLDSYYEQYF. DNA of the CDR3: TGCGCCAGCAGCTTGGACAGTTACTACGAGCAGTACTTC.

The CDR3 sequence is CASSLGTGRNEKLFF. The CDR3 DNA reads as TGTGCCAGCAGCTTAGGGACAGGCCGAAATGAAAAACTGTTTTTT. The chain employs TRBV11-3 and TRBJ1-4, with 7 bases aligning to TRBD1. There are 15 residues in the CDR3. Trimming cost V 1 base and J 5 bases; bases outside gene matches: 4. From germline, CDR1 is SGHNT and CDR2 YENEEA.

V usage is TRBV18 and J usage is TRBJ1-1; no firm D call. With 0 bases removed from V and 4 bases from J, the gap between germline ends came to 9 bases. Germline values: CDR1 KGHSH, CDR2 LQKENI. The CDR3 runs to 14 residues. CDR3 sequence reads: CASSPPGGSTEAFF. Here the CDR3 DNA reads TGTGCCAGCTCACCACCTGGAGGGAGCACTGAAGCTTTCTTT. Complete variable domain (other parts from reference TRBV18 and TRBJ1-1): NAGVMQNPRHLVRRRGQEARLRCSPMKGHSHVYWYRQLPEEGLKFMVYLQKENIIDESGMPKERFSAEFPKEGPSILRIQQVVRGDSAAYFCASSPPGGSTEAFFGQGTRLTVV.

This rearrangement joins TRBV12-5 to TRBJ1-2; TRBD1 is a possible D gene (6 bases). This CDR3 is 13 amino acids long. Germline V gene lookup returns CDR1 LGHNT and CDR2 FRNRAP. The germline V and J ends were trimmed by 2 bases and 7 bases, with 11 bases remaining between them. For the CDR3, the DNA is TGTGCTAGTGGTTTGTGGGGGGGGCCTGGCTACACCTTC. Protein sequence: CASGLWGGPGYTF.

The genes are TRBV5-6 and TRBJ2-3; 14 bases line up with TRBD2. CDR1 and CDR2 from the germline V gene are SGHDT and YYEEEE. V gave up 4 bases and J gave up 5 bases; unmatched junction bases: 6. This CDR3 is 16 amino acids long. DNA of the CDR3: TGTGCCAGCAGCCAGGGACTAGCGGGGGCTAGAGATACGCAGTATTTT. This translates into CASSQGLAGARDTQYF. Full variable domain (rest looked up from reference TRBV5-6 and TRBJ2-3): DAGVTQSPTHLIKTRGQQVTLRCSPKSGHDTVSWYQQALGQGPQFIFQYYEEEERQRGNFPDRFSGHQFPNYSSELNVNALLLGDSALYLCASSQGLAGARDTQYFGPGTRLTVL.

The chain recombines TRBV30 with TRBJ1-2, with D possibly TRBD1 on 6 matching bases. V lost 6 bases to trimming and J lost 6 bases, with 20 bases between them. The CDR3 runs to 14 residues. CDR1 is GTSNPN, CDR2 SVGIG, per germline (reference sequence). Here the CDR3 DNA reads TGTGCCTGCACAACAGGGTCTCAAGGGGATGGCTACACCTTC. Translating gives CACTTGSQGDGYTF.

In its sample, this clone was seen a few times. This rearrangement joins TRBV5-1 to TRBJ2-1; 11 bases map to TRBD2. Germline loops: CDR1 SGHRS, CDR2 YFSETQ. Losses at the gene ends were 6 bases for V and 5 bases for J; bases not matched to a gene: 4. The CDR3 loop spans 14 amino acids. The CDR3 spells CASTLAGENNEQFF. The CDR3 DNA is TGCGCCAGCACACTAGCGGGAGAAAACAATGAGCAGTTCTTC.

The CDR3: CSVGDRGYTEAFF. DNA for the CDR3: TGCAGCGTTGGGGACAGGGGGTACACTGAAGCTTTCTTT. The V gene is TRBV29-1, the J gene TRBJ1-1; TRBD1 matches at 11 bases. The CDR3 totals 13 residues. Germline assignment: CDR1 SQVTM and CDR2 ANQGSEA. Trimming at V came to 4 bases and at J to 3 bases, leaving 1 base not matched to a gene.

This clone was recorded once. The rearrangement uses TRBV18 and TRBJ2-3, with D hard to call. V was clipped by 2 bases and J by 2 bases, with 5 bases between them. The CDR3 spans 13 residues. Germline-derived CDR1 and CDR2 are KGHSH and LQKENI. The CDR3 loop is CASSPTNTDTQYF. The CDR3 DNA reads TGTGCCAGCTCACCAACTAACACAGATACGCAGTATTTT.

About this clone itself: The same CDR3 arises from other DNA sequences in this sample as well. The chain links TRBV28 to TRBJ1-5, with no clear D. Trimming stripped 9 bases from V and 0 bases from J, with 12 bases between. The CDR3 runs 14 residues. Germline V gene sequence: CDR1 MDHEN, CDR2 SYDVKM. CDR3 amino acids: CASFTGFSNQPQHF. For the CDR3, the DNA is TGTGCCAGTTTCACGGGGTTTAGCAATCAGCCCCAGCATTTT.

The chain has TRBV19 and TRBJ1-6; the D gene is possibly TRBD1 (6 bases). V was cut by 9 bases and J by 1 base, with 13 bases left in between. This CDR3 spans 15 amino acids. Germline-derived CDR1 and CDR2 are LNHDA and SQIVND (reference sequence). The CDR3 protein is CASHHRDSYNSPLHF. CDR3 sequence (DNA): TGTGCCAGCCATCACAGGGATTCCTATAATTCACCCCTCCACTTT.

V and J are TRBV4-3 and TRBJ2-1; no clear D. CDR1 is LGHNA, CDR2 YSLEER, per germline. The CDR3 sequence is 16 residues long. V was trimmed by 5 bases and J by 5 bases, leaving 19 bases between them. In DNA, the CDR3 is TGCGCCAGCAGCGCTGGAGACTCAAACCTTCACAATGAGCAGTTCTTC. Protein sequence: CASSAGDSNLHNEQFF.